This entry features one TCR beta chain sequence. Antigen unknown. Other DNA sequences in the sample encode the same CDR3. This sample was taken from a study of shared clonotypes between healthy human individuals. Germline lookup yields CDR1 SNHLY and CDR2 FYNNEI. The V gene end was trimmed by 6 bases and the J gene end by 0 bases; junction bases not matched to a gene: 5. The CDR3 is made up of 14 amino acids. The table came from immunoSEQ multiplex PCR; TCRdb's copy has only in-frame clones and leaves some out. The repertoire holds about 2.4 million clones, with 80% to 95% as singletons. General study findings and limits: Compared with clonotypes that all four donors shared, non-shared clonotypes had lower generation probabilities.

The sequence was obtained from a young man in good health. Some clones in this sample may be carry-over from other donors' samples. The V gene is TRBV2, the J gene TRBJ2-7; TRBD1 agrees at 7 bases. Sample: naive CD4+ T cells from PBMCs. Documented subset: CD45RA+ positively selected. CDR3 in amino acids: CASSPDRASYEQYF. The CDR3, as DNA: TGTGCCAGCAGCCCCGACAGGGCCTCCTACGAGCAGTACTTC.